A single sample is the source of the 18 T cell receptor beta chains below, sequenced in a study of blood T cell repertoires in COVID-19. Produced via immunoSEQ multiplex PCR; TCRdb's table is partial and in-frame only. This sample yields under 250,000 clones, of which roughly four fifths are seen a single time; about 3.8% belongs to the top ten. Specimen: PBMCs or T cells enriched from blood (not recorded which). The receptor source for this set is a woman in her thirties or forties who had been exposed to COVID-19.

The chain combines TRBV19 with TRBJ1-1, with TRBD1 matching 8 bases. This CDR3 has 14 amino acids. Per germline, CDR1 LNHDA and CDR2 SQIVND (reference sequence). The J segment lost 0 bases and the V segment lost 9 bases, leaving 6 bases of the junction unmatched. The CDR3 protein is CASGQGQMNTEAFF. The CDR3 bases are TGTGCCAGCGGACAGGGACAAATGAACACTGAAGCTTTCTTT.

This clone was counted between two and nine times. CDR3 sequence (DNA): TGTGCCAGTGGGACTGGGGGTATCCGGGATGAGCAGTTCTTC. It translates to CASGTGGIRDEQFF. V gene TRBV19 combines with J gene TRBJ2-1, with D perhaps matching TRBD2 (6 bases). Germline-derived CDR1 and CDR2 are LNHDA and SQIVND (reference sequence). This CDR3 comprises 14 residues. Trimming left V 8 bases short and J 8 bases short, with 19 bases between.

This clone was counted between two and nine times. The rearrangement links TRBV7-2 to TRBJ1-1; no clear D. CDR3 length: 13 amino acids. The germline CDR1 and CDR2 sequences are SGHTA and FQGNSA. V lost 5 bases to trimming and J lost 1 base, with 8 bases between them. The CDR3 sequence is CASSTDTNTEAFF. CDR3 nucleotides: TGTGCCAGCAGCACCGACACGAACACTGAAGCTTTCTTT.

The chain has TRBV7-9 and TRBJ2-1, with TRBD1 as a possible D gene (6 bases). The CDR3 has 15 amino acids. Trimming cost V 5 bases and J 2 bases, with 13 bases left between them. Germline V lookup: CDR1 SEHNR, CDR2 FQNEAQ (reference sequence). Written as DNA, the CDR3 is TGTGCCAGCAGCCCAGCGACAGGAGCCTACAATGAGCAGTTCTTC. It translates to CASSPATGAYNEQFF.

This chain connects TRBV4-2 to TRBJ1-2; a weak D match, TRBD1 (6 bases). The ends were cut back, 0 bases at V and 6 bases at J, with 20 bases in the middle. CDR1 is LGHNA and CDR2 is YNFKEQ in the germline V gene. The length of the CDR3 is 17 residues. Here the CDR3 DNA reads TGTGCCAGCAGCCAAGATGGCGCCCCGGGGGGGGCAGATGGCTACACCTTC. As protein: CASSQDGAPGGADGYTF.

The count of this clone is one. This CDR3 is CASRARGLATNEKLFF. The CDR3 DNA follows: TGTGCCAGCAGAGCCAGGGGGCTTGCCACTAATGAAAAACTGTTTTTT. The chain links TRBV2 to TRBJ1-4, with 8 nucleotides matching TRBD1. The ends lost 6 bases at V and 2 bases at J; junction bases unmatched: 8. Germline assignment: CDR1 SNHLY and CDR2 FYNNEI. The CDR3 consists of 16 residues.

The gene calls are TRBV29-1 and TRBJ1-5; tentatively, D is TRBD1 (5 bases). V was cut by 5 bases and J by 4 bases, with 12 bases left in between. The germline V gene has CDR1 SQVTM and CDR2 ANQGSEA. The CDR3 contains 13 residues. CDR3 DNA: TGCAGCGTTCTTCCAGGGCAGAATCAGCCCCAGCATTTT. As protein: CSVLPGQNQPQHF.

The DNA for the CDR3 is TGCAGTGCTAGTCATCCCTATGGCTACACCTTC. Its protein is CSASHPYGYTF. The chain has TRBV20-1 and TRBJ1-2; D is unclear. Germline-derived CDR1 and CDR2 are DFQATT and SNEGSKA (reference sequence). Trimming shortened V by 3 bases and J by 4 bases, and 6 bases separated the two germline ends. The CDR3 length is 11 residues.

Worth noting for this clone: The sample carries other DNA sequences with the same CDR3. The chain recombines TRBV7-2 with TRBJ2-3, with 8 bases lining up with TRBD2. CDR3 length: 14 residues. The V segment lost 4 bases and the J segment 2 bases; nucleotides outside the gene matches: 2. Looked up from germline, CDR1 is SGHTA and CDR2 is FQGNSA. The CDR3 sequence is CASSSGGDTDTQYF. CDR3 DNA: TGTGCCAGCAGCTCGGGGGGGGACACAGATACGCAGTATTTT.

This chain connects TRBV6-6 to TRBJ1-1; 8 bases are shared with TRBD1. CDR1 and CDR2 from the germline V gene are MNHNY and SVGAGI (reference sequence). The CDR3 is 15 residues long. V trimming: 5 bases; J trimming: 5 bases; junction bases outside the gene matches: 10. CDR3 DNA sequence: TGTGCCAGCAGTCTTCCAGGGGGCATCGGGACTGAAGCTTTCTTT. Its protein is CASSLPGGIGTEAFF.

J is TRBJ2-7 and V is TRBV20-1; perhaps TRBD1 as D (6 bases). The CDR3 consists of 11 residues. Trimming stripped 6 bases from V and 7 bases from J, with 13 bases between. The germline gives CDR1 DFQATT, CDR2 SNEGSKA (reference sequence). The CDR3 DNA reads TGCAGTGCCCATACAGGGAATGAGCAGTACTTC. It encodes CSAHTGNEQYF.

V gene TRBV5-1 combines with J gene TRBJ1-6, with a possible D match to TRBD1 (6 bases). From germline, CDR1 is SGHRS and CDR2 YFSETQ. V dropped 0 bases and J dropped 6 bases, with 10 bases sitting between them. The CDR3 consists of 15 residues. DNA of the CDR3: TGCGCCAGCAGCTTGGCCATGGACAGTAATTCACCCCTCCACTTT. Amino acids: CASSLAMDSNSPLHF.

The genes are TRBV7-2 and TRBJ1-1; D gene ambiguous. V was pared by 2 bases and J by 1 base, with 8 bases between. The CDR3 covers 14 residues. Germline loops: CDR1 SGHTA, CDR2 FQGNSA. The CDR3 region has the DNA TGTGCCAGCAGCTTACCGAGACAGAACACTGAAGCTTTCTTT. Translating gives CASSLPRQNTEAFF.

The chain combines TRBV29-1 with TRBJ2-1; TRBD2 matches 7 bases. V dropped 7 bases and J dropped 4; count of bases not matched to a gene: 10. This CDR3 comprises 14 residues. Germline V gene sequence: CDR1 SQVTM, CDR2 ANQGSEA. The CDR3 DNA sequence: TGCAGCGCCTGTTGGGGACTACAGTACAATGAGCAGTTCTTC. Its translation is CSACWGLQYNEQFF.

The rearrangement joins TRBV6-5 to TRBJ1-1; no reliable D call. The CDR3 sequence is 14 residues long. Trimming shortened V by 5 bases and J by 4 bases, and 14 bases separated the two germline ends. CDR1 and CDR2 from the germline V gene are MNHEY and SVGAGI. As DNA, the CDR3 is TGTGCCAGCAGTAAGACGGCAGGAACCACTGAAGCTTTCTTT. This gives the protein CASSKTAGTTEAFF.

This sequence joins TRBV21-1 and TRBJ1-5. TRBV21-1 is a known pseudogene. The CDR3 is made up of 13 amino acids. The CDR3 region has the DNA TGTGCCAGCAGCGACCGACCGGGTCAGCCCCAGCATTTT. It yields the protein CASSDRPGQPQHF.

The V call is TRBV9, the J call TRBJ1-4; D gene ambiguous. CDR3 length: 15 amino acids. From germline, CDR1 is SGDLS and CDR2 YYNGEE. Trimming took 5 bases from V and 4 from J, leaving 15 bases between them. The CDR3 here is CASSHRSSFNEKLFF. The DNA of the CDR3 is TGTGCCAGCAGTCATAGATCCTCATTTAATGAAAAACTGTTTTTT.

This sequence joins TRBV5-4 and TRBJ2-7, with 9 bases matching TRBD1. The ends lost 4 bases at V and 7 bases at J; junction bases unmatched: 9. From germline, CDR1 is SGHNT and CDR2 YYREEE (reference sequence). This CDR3 has 14 residues. CDR3 region: CASSADRGTWEQYF. CDR3 in DNA: TGTGCCAGCAGCGCGGACAGGGGAACGTGGGAGCAGTACTTC.